The next 25 T cell receptor beta chains were all read from a single sample in a study of Ad26.COV2.S vaccination and SARS-CoV-2 variants. Treatment specified: about 20 received Ad26.COV2.S at low or high dose, single or two shots; several received placebo; per-sample allocation not given. Specimen acquisition occurred on day 63 following the initial vaccine or placebo injection. Repertoires were generated with immunoSEQ multiplex PCR, while TCRdb's copy carries only in-frame clones and drops some. The profile shows 320,000 or so clones, under 90% of them singletons. This sample comprised peripheral blood, obtained in a trial of Ad26.COV2.S vaccine versus placebo. These receptors all come from a person aged 18 to 65 who received the Ad26.COV2.S COVID-19 vaccine or a placebo.

Comments on this clone: A read error may account for a junction end that differs from germline. The chain employs TRBV7-3 and TRBJ2-3; 11 nucleotides agree with TRBD2. Germline V gene sequence: CDR1 SGHTA, CDR2 FQGTGA. The CDR3 length is 15 residues. The CDR3 DNA is TGTGTCAGCAGCAAACTAGCGGGAGCCACAGATACGCAGTATTTT. This gives the protein CVSSKLAGATDTQYF.

The rearrangement uses TRBV6-5 and TRBJ1-1, with D uncertain. CDR1 MNHEY and CDR2 SVGAGI come from the germline V gene. The V gene lost 0 bases and the J gene lost 6 bases, with 8 bases spanning the gap. This CDR3 spans 13 amino acids. CDR3 in amino acids: CASSYSILSEAFF. Here the CDR3 DNA reads TGTGCCAGCAGTTACTCGATATTATCTGAAGCTTTCTTT.

The chain recombines TRBV4-2 with TRBJ1-2, with 7 nucleotides matching TRBD1. Germline loops: CDR1 LGHNA, CDR2 YNFKEQ. CDR3 size: 13 residues. V was clipped by 4 bases and J by 7 bases; unmatched bases: 6. CDR3 residues: CASSPEGGVGYTF. The CDR3 coding sequence is TGTGCCAGCAGCCCTGAAGGGGGCGTTGGCTACACCTTC.

The chain uses TRBV19 and TRBJ2-1, with 7 bases that match TRBD2. This CDR3 has 15 amino acids. From germline, CDR1 is LNHDA and CDR2 SQIVND (reference sequence). Trimming cost V 6 bases and J 6 bases; bases outside gene matches: 11. The DNA for the CDR3 is TGTGCCAGTAGGAGTAGCGGGCCCTTCGGCAATGAGCAGTTCTTC. Its protein is CASRSSGPFGNEQFF. Looking up the rest from reference TRBV19 and TRBJ2-1 gives the full variable domain: DGGITQSPKYLFRKEGQNVTLSCEQNLNHDAMYWYRQDPGQGLRLIYYSQIVNDFQKGDIAEGYSVSREKKESFPLTVTSAQKNPTAFYLCASRSSGPFGNEQFFGPGTRLTVL.

The V gene is TRBV29-1, the J gene TRBJ1-1, with 9 positions matching TRBD1. Germline values: CDR1 SQVTM, CDR2 ANQGSEA. V was clipped by 4 bases and J by 11 bases; unmatched bases: 8. This CDR3 has 12 residues. The CDR3 coding sequence is TGCAGCGTTGCGCCGGGACAGGGCGTCGCTTTCTTT. Encoded protein: CSVAPGQGVAFF.

CDR3 sequence: CASSSLDRAHYGYTF. DNA of the CDR3: TGTGCCAGCAGCTCCTTGGACAGGGCCCACTATGGCTACACCTTC. V gene TRBV11-2 combines with J gene TRBJ1-2, with 8 bases lining up with TRBD1. Germline trimming cut 4 bases from V and 3 bases from J; bases unmatched to any gene: 7. The CDR3 is 15 amino acids. Per the germline V gene, CDR1 is SGHAT and CDR2 is FQNNGV.

This clone was recorded once. J is TRBJ1-1 and V is TRBV11-2; possibly TRBD1 for D (5 bases). Germline assignment: CDR1 SGHAT and CDR2 FQNNGV. Trimming cost V 5 bases and J 3 bases, with 10 bases left between them. CDR3 size: 13 residues. CDR3 bases: TGTGCCAGCAGCCCAGGGCCCTACACTGAAGCTTTCTTT. The encoded protein is CASSPGPYTEAFF.

This chain uses TRBV4-3 with TRBJ1-3; no clear D gene. Germline-derived CDR1 and CDR2 are LGHNA and YSLEER. The germline V and J ends were trimmed by 0 bases and 4 bases, with 10 bases remaining between them. The CDR3 is made up of 15 amino acids. The CDR3 DNA sequence: TGCGCCAGCAGCCAAGAAACCCAGCCCGGAAACACCATATATTTT. Amino acids: CASSQETQPGNTIYF.

This sequence joins TRBV29-1 and TRBJ1-2; tentative D call: TRBD1 (5 bases). Trimming removed 4 bases from V and 3 bases from J, with 15 bases in between. Germline CDR1 is SQVTM and CDR2 is ANQGSEA. CDR3 length: 14 amino acids. The CDR3, as DNA: TGCAGCGTTGCAGAGCCAGGGATGCACTATGGCTACACCTTC. Amino acids: CSVAEPGMHYGYTF.

The rearrangement uses TRBV9 and TRBJ1-2, with unresolved D. Germline CDR1 reads SGDLS; CDR2 reads YYNGEE. This CDR3 contains 15 residues. Trimming removed 5 bases at V and 4 bases at J, with 18 bases between. The CDR3 region is CASSETHLQIYGYTF. DNA of the CDR3: TGTGCCAGCAGTGAAACCCACTTGCAGATCTATGGCTACACCTTC.

The sample holds a few counts of this clone. The V call is TRBV5-4, the J call TRBJ2-3, with 10 bases identical to TRBD1. Germline CDR1 and CDR2: SGHNT and YYREEE (reference sequence). The CDR3 is 17 residues long. The junction had 10 bases not matched to a gene; V was cut back by 4 bases and J by 2 bases. For the CDR3, the DNA is TGTGCCAGCAGCGCAGGGGGGACAGGGGATTACACAGATACGCAGTATTTT. It translates to CASSAGGTGDYTDTQYF.

Concerning this clone itself: Other DNA sequences in the sample encode the same CDR3. The chain is built from TRBV18 and TRBJ1-1; D remains unclear. The CDR3 extends over 13 amino acids. The germline gives CDR1 KGHSH, CDR2 LQKENI. V was cut by 6 bases and J by 1 base, with 9 bases left in between. CDR3 sequence reads: CASSRTGNTEAFF. CDR3 nucleotide sequence: TGTGCCAGCTCCCGGACGGGGAACACTGAAGCTTTCTTT.

The V call is TRBV19, the J call TRBJ1-5; 8 bases map to TRBD1. This CDR3 comprises 15 residues. The ends lost 5 bases at V and 2 bases at J; junction bases unmatched: 5. CDR1 is LNHDA and CDR2 is SQIVND in the germline V gene (reference sequence). The CDR3 spells CASSGQGAGNQPQHF. The CDR3, as DNA: TGTGCCAGTAGTGGACAGGGTGCCGGCAATCAGCCCCAGCATTTT.

This chain joins TRBV28 and TRBJ2-3, with 7 positions matching TRBD1. CDR1 and CDR2 (germline): MDHEN, SYDVKM. The junction had 8 bases not matched to a gene; V was cut back by 4 bases and J by 4 bases. CDR3 length: 15 amino acids. CDR3 region: CASSSKGAEADTQYF. The CDR3 nucleotides read TGTGCCAGCAGTTCCAAGGGGGCGGAGGCAGATACGCAGTATTTT.

The J gene is TRBJ1-2, the V gene TRBV6-5; 8 bases are a match to TRBD1. The CDR3 has 14 residues. CDR1 and CDR2 (germline): MNHEY, SVGAGI. With 6 bases clipped from V and 3 bases from J, the junction kept 6 bases outside the gene matches. Here the CDR3 DNA reads TGTGCCAGCAGCCCAGGGGGCTCATACTATGGCTACACCTTC. This sequence encodes CASSPGGSYYGYTF.

This chain uses TRBV5-1 with TRBJ2-1; 10 nucleotides align to TRBD2. Trimming removed 6 bases from V and 11 bases from J; junction bases left unmatched: 8. This CDR3 spans 13 amino acids. Germline assignment: CDR1 SGHRS and CDR2 YFSETQ. The DNA for the CDR3 is TGCGCCAGCAAAGGGACTAGCGACCTCCAGCAGTTCTTC. Protein sequence: CASKGTSDLQQFF.

The V call is TRBV5-1, the J call TRBJ1-3; 8 nucleotides align to TRBD1. The ends lost 1 base at V and 4 bases at J; junction bases unmatched: 7. The CDR3 loop spans 16 amino acids. Germline V gene sequence: CDR1 SGHRS, CDR2 YFSETQ. CDR3 in amino acids: CASSLQAGGDGNTIYF. CDR3 coding DNA: TGCGCCAGCAGCTTGCAGGCAGGGGGCGACGGAAACACCATATATTTT.

V and J are TRBV4-1 and TRBJ1-4; 7 bases agree with TRBD1. V lost 0 bases and J lost 8; bases outside the gene matches: 9. The CDR3 contains 16 residues. CDR1 and CDR2 from the germline V gene are MGHRA and YSYEKL. The CDR3 DNA sequence: TGCGCCAGCAGCCAAGAGGGGGGGACAGTGGGAGAAAAACTGTTTTTT. Translated: CASSQEGGTVGEKLFF.

V usage is TRBV30 and J usage is TRBJ1-5; 7 nucleotides match TRBD1. The length of the CDR3 is 14 residues. Trimming at V came to 0 bases and at J to 2 bases, leaving 1 base not matched to a gene. Germline CDR1 GTSNPN, CDR2 SVGIG (reference sequence). The chain's CDR3 is CAWSVQGGNQPQHF. Here the CDR3 DNA reads TGTGCCTGGAGTGTCCAGGGGGGCAATCAGCCCCAGCATTTT. Variable domain in full (rest from reference TRBV30 and TRBJ1-5): SQTIHQWPATLVQPVGSPLSLECTVEGTSNPNLYWYRQAAGRGLQLLFYSVGIGQISSEVPQNLSASRPQDRQFILSSKKLLLSDSGFYLCAWSVQGGNQPQHFGDGTRLSIL.

Only a few counts were recorded for this clone. This rearrangement joins TRBV9 to TRBJ1-6, with D possibly matching TRBD1 (6 bases). Germline assignment: CDR1 SGDLS and CDR2 YYNGEE. This CDR3 is built from 15 residues. Trimming left V 2 bases short and J 7 bases short, with 13 bases between. The CDR3 coding sequence is TGTGCCAGCAGCGTCGGACAGCTGGGAAATTCACCCCTCCACTTT. Protein product: CASSVGQLGNSPLHF.

V gene TRBV30 combines with J gene TRBJ1-1; D remains ambiguous. There are 14 residues in the CDR3. CDR1 GTSNPN and CDR2 SVGIG come from the germline V gene (reference sequence). V dropped 1 base and J dropped 4 bases, with 13 bases sitting between them. CDR3 sequence (DNA): TGTGCCTGGAGTGAAGGTGCTCTGGGCACTGAAGCTTTCTTT. This translates into CAWSEGALGTEAFF.

This chain joins TRBV4-1 and TRBJ2-3, with TRBD2 matching 8 bases. CDR3 length: 15 amino acids. Germline CDR1 is MGHRA and CDR2 is YSYEKL. V lost 4 bases, J lost 0 bases, and 3 bases stayed unmatched. The DNA for the CDR3 is TGCGCCAGCAGCCCTACTAGCGGTAGCACAGATACGCAGTATTTT. This codes for CASSPTSGSTDTQYF.

The chain joins TRBV11-3 to TRBJ2-7, with 7 nucleotides matching TRBD1. With 5 bases clipped from V and 2 bases from J, the junction kept 9 bases outside the gene matches. Germline V CDR1 and CDR2: SGHNT, YENEEA. CDR3 length equals 15 residues. The CDR3 DNA follows: TGTGCCAGCAGCCCAGGGGGATACGGAACCTACGAGCAGTACGTC. Residues: CASSPGGYGTYEQYV.

This chain connects TRBV27 to TRBJ2-3; no reliable D call. From germline, CDR1 is MNHEY and CDR2 SMNVEV (reference sequence). Trimming took off 2 bases at V and 4 bases at J, with 10 bases between the two ends. The CDR3 spans 14 residues. As DNA, the CDR3 is TGTGCCAGCAGTTTAACAGACCACCCAGATACGCAGTATTTT. Protein sequence: CASSLTDHPDTQYF.

This chain joins TRBV3-1 (or the pseudogene TRBV3-2) and TRBJ1-5, with no clear D. V was shortened by 2 bases and J by 0 bases, with 8 bases between the two germline ends. This CDR3 region has 15 residues. In germline, CDR1 is LGHDT, CDR2 YNNKEL (reference sequence). The CDR3 loop reads CASSQFADSNQPQHF. CDR3 DNA sequence: TGTGCCAGCAGCCAATTTGCTGATAGCAATCAGCCCCAGCATTTT.